The sequence of this TCR beta chain was determined in a study of control samples from healthy donors and cancer patients (dated by TCRdb to between 2020 and 2021). Points on this clone: Its antigen remains unidentified. No base-level quality is on record; no much larger clone is a single base apart.

Library prep was done by the immunoSEQ multiplex PCR assay. Sourced from immuneACCESS, this table was stored by TCRdb with only in-frame sequences that have V and J called. A share of the clones is absent; for the studies checked, an unresolved V gene accounts for under half, and the remainder has no known explanation. Present in this sample are around 170,000 clones, about 90% of which were seen just once. Over 4% of the sample rests with the top ten. Per the germline V gene, SNHLY is the CDR1 and FYNNEI is the CDR2. The V end loses 3 bases and the J end loses 0 bases, and a stretch of 12 bases separates them. The CDR3 runs 16 amino acids, cysteine and phenylalanine included. The only DNA kept is the CDR3, 48 bases in frame from the first base.

This sequence originates from a woman under 40 in good health. The chain was built from TRBV2 and TRBJ1-5; TRBD1 might be the D gene, on 5 matching bases. Sequenced: blood. The DNA sequence is as follows: TGTGCCAGCAGTGAGCTGGGGCCTTATAGCAATCAGCCCCAGCATTTT. It translates to CASSELGPYSNQPQHF.